One sample yielded the 16 T cell receptor beta chains listed below, sequenced in a study of cytomegalovirus exposure and HLA in healthy donors. The PCR employed 60 Vbeta primers together with 13 Jbeta primers. Repertoires were generated with immunoSEQ multiplex PCR, while TCRdb's copy carries only in-frame clones and drops some. This sample carries fewer than 120,000 clones, nearly 80% of them seen once, and the ten largest clones take roughly 1.2%. Sequenced: PBMCs. The receptors were sampled from a woman aged 25 to 39 in good health and CMV-seronegative.

V usage is TRBV19 and J usage is TRBJ2-7; D gene unclear. The CDR3 loop spans 13 amino acids. Trimming took off 4 bases at V and 0 bases at J, with 7 bases between the two ends. Germline loops: CDR1 LNHDA, CDR2 SQIVND (reference sequence). The CDR3 region has the DNA TGTGCCAGTAGTAAAGACATCTCCTACGAGCAGTACTTC. Translated: CASSKDISYEQYF.

The CDR3, as DNA: TGTGCCAGCAGCCGCACCGGACAGTACTATGGCTACACCTTC. This codes for CASSRTGQYYGYTF. V is TRBV7-8 and J is TRBJ1-2; tentatively, D is TRBD1 (6 bases). Deletions cut 5 bases from V and 3 bases from J, with 13 bases between. CDR1 and CDR2 (germline): SGHVS, FQNEAQ. CDR3 length: 14 amino acids.

This clone was detected a few times. The chain employs TRBV10-2 and TRBJ1-5; TRBD1 is a possible D gene (6 bases). CDR3 length equals 14 residues. V was cut by 6 bases and J by 6 bases, with 15 bases left in between. Germline assignment: CDR1 WSHSY and CDR2 SAAADI. CDR3 bases: TGCGCCAGCAGCCAAACAGGGAACGGTCAGCCCCAGCATTTT. This sequence encodes CASSQTGNGQPQHF.

This clone was recorded once. V usage is TRBV2 and J usage is TRBJ2-1, with 9 bases that match TRBD2. Losses at the gene ends were 6 bases for V and 14 bases for J; bases not matched to a gene: 14. Germline V lookup: CDR1 SNHLY, CDR2 FYNNEI. This CDR3 spans 14 amino acids. Here the CDR3 reads CASRRAGGIYPEFF. The CDR3 DNA is TGTGCCAGCAGAAGGGCGGGAGGGATCTACCCGGAGTTCTTC.

The V call is TRBV7-5, the J call TRBJ2-3; the table's D call, TRBD2, was not checked against the DNA. TRBV7-5 is a pseudogene. The CDR3 is 13 residues long. CDR3 amino acids: CVRSSGTHDTQYF. CDR3 DNA sequence: TGTGTCAGAAGCTCCGGGACTCACGATACGCAGTATTTT.

The chain employs TRBV5-6 and TRBJ1-4, with D possibly TRBD1 on 5 matching bases. This CDR3 is built from 14 residues. Germline CDR1 and CDR2: SGHDT and YYEEEE. V shed 4 bases and J shed 0 bases, with 7 bases lying between them. The CDR3 spells CASSRQPTNEKLFF. The CDR3 DNA reads as TGTGCCAGCAGCCGACAGCCAACTAATGAAAAACTGTTTTTT.

The chain combines TRBV7-8 with TRBJ2-7, with 9 bases that match TRBD2. The CDR3 covers 14 residues. J gave up 1 base and V 5 bases, and 3 bases lay outside the gene matches. CDR1 SGHVS and CDR2 FQNEAQ come from the germline V gene. The CDR3 region is CASSKAGGSYEQYF. CDR3 sequence (DNA): TGTGCCAGCAGCAAAGCGGGGGGATCCTACGAGCAGTACTTC.

The chain uses TRBV6-5 and TRBJ2-7; D is ambiguous. With 0 bases removed from V and 6 bases from J, the gap between germline ends came to 12 bases. CDR3 length: 14 residues. CDR1 is MNHEY, CDR2 SVGAGI, per germline. CDR3 residues: CASSYSPTYPEQYF. The CDR3 bases are TGTGCCAGCAGTTACTCTCCCACATACCCCGAGCAGTACTTC.

The chain is built from TRBV5-4 and TRBJ2-7; maybe TRBD2 (6 bases). The V gene lost 0 bases and the J gene lost 5 bases, with 15 bases spanning the gap. The CDR3 spans 15 residues. The germline gives CDR1 SGHNT, CDR2 YYREEE (reference sequence). CDR3 sequence: CASSLGGMGVDEQYF. DNA of the CDR3: TGTGCCAGCAGCTTGGGCGGGATGGGAGTTGACGAGCAGTACTTC. The variable domain in full, with the rest retrieved from reference TRBV5-4 and TRBJ2-7, is ETGVTQSPTHLIKTRGQQVTLRCSSQSGHNTVSWYQQALGQGPQFIFQYYREEENGRGNFPPRFSGLQFPNYSSELNVNALELDDSALYLCASSLGGMGVDEQYFGPGTRLTVT.

This rearrangement joins TRBV30 to TRBJ2-4; 8 bases are a match to TRBD1. The J segment lost 15 bases and the V segment lost 2 bases, leaving 12 bases of the junction unmatched. This CDR3 has 13 residues. CDR1 GTSNPN and CDR2 SVGIG come from the germline V gene (reference sequence). The CDR3 DNA reads as TGTGCCTGGAGTCCCCAGACAGGGGTTCGTCCGTACTTC. It encodes CAWSPQTGVRPYF.

The chain is built from TRBV2 and TRBJ1-6; D may be TRBD1 (6 bases). The CDR3 loop spans 14 amino acids. Germline values: CDR1 SNHLY, CDR2 FYNNEI. V lost 11 bases and J lost 9, with 20 bases in between. The CDR3 DNA reads as TGTGCCTGTTTGGAGGACAGTTCGTTTTCACCCCTCCACTTT. Its protein product is CACLEDSSFSPLHF.

This sequence joins TRBV19 and TRBJ2-5, with TRBD2 identical over 8 bases. The CDR3 extends over 15 amino acids. In germline, CDR1 is LNHDA, CDR2 SQIVND (reference sequence). V gave up 1 base and J gave up 1 base; unmatched junction bases: 2. The CDR3 nucleotides are TGTGCCAGTAGTATAGTTCGGGGGGGCCAAGAGACCCAGTACTTC. This sequence encodes CASSIVRGGQETQYF.

J is TRBJ1-1 and V is TRBV6-6, with TRBD1 matching over 8 bases. J gave up 1 base and V 5 bases, and 3 bases lay outside the gene matches. In germline, CDR1 is MNHNY, CDR2 SVGAGI (reference sequence). CDR3 length: 14 amino acids. CDR3 DNA: TGTGCCAGCAGTCGGGACAGGTGGAACACTGAAGCTTTCTTT. Protein sequence: CASSRDRWNTEAFF.

The chain couples TRBV2 to TRBJ1-5; possibly TRBD1 for D (5 bases). The CDR3 consists of 15 residues. The V gene lost 6 bases and the J gene lost 4 bases, with 16 bases spanning the gap. Germline lookup yields CDR1 SNHLY and CDR2 FYNNEI. The CDR3 sequence is CASRASGLLNQPQHF. DNA for the CDR3: TGTGCCAGCAGGGCCTCGGGACTCCTGAATCAGCCCCAGCATTTT.

The J gene is TRBJ2-7, the V gene TRBV4-2, with 16 bases matching TRBD2. The CDR3 length is 17 residues. J was trimmed by 3 bases and V by 0 bases; bases with no gene match: 2. CDR1 and CDR2 (germline): LGHNA, YNFKEQ. This CDR3 reads CASSQEGTSGRVYEQYF. CDR3 in DNA: TGTGCCAGCAGCCAAGAGGGGACTAGCGGGAGGGTCTACGAGCAGTACTTC.

The rearrangement links TRBV4-3 to TRBJ1-2, with no clear D. The CDR3 contains 15 residues. Trimming left V 0 bases short and J 2 bases short, with 10 bases between. Germline lookup yields CDR1 LGHNA and CDR2 YSLEER. The CDR3 spells CASSQELRQNYGYTF. Written as DNA, the CDR3 is TGCGCCAGCAGCCAAGAACTGAGGCAGAACTATGGCTACACCTTC.